This entry lists 29 T cell receptor beta chains sequenced from one sample in a study of T cell repertoires in cytomegalovirus infection. TCRdb analysed the reads with MiXCR anew, one entry per CDR3 protein. The repertoire has around 210,000 distinct CDR3 sequences, 5% to 8.5% of them found once; the top ten carry about 6.5%. The sample was PBMCs. These receptors all stem from a human donor in good health (CMV status not recorded). Some clones in this sample may be carry-over from other donors' samples.

Many counts were recorded for this clonotype. The chain carries TRBV29-1 and TRBJ2-7; possibly TRBD1 or TRBD2 for D (5 bases each). The CDR3 length is 11 residues. Germline V gene sequence: CDR1 SQVTM, CDR2 ANQGSEA. Trimming took 8 bases from V and 7 from J, leaving 15 bases between them. The CDR3 here is CSSLGPGEQYF. The CDR3 DNA reads TGCAGCTCGCTGGGGCCGGGGGAGCAGTACTTC.

The table lists this clonotype with many counts. The rearrangement links TRBV28 to TRBJ2-5; weak D call: TRBD2 (6 bases). Germline values: CDR1 MDHEN, CDR2 SYDVKM. Trimming cost V 1 base and J 3 bases, with 15 bases left between them. The CDR3 is 16 amino acids. CDR3 DNA: TGTGCCAGCAGTTTATCTCAATCAGCGGGTGAAGAGACCCAGTACTTC. Its protein product is CASSLSQSAGEETQYF.

In this sample, this clonotype turned up many times. The chain carries TRBV6-1 and TRBJ2-1, with 7 bases matching TRBD1. The ends lost 7 bases at V and 10 bases at J; junction bases unmatched: 7. The CDR3 consists of 12 residues. From germline, CDR1 is MNHNS and CDR2 SASEGT. CDR3 nucleotides: TGTGCCAGCACCGCTACAGGGGCCGAGCAGTTCTTC. This gives the protein CASTATGAEQFF.

Ten or more counts support this clonotype. The chain joins TRBV4-3 to TRBJ1-1; no clear D gene. The CDR3 consists of 15 residues. Germline values: CDR1 LGHNA, CDR2 YSLEER. V lost 0 bases and J lost 4, with 12 bases in between. CDR3 in amino acids: CASSQDVRGSTEAFF. The CDR3 DNA reads TGCGCCAGCAGCCAAGATGTGAGAGGGAGCACTGAAGCTTTCTTT.

At least ten counts were recorded for this clonotype. This sequence joins TRBV2 and TRBJ2-3; 10 bases are shared with TRBD2. The V and J ends lost 0 bases and 3 bases, in that order; junction bases with no gene match: 9. The CDR3 totals 18 residues. CDR1 and CDR2 from the germline V gene are SNHLY and FYNNEI. CDR3 in amino acids: CASSEASFSGGKTDTQYF. In DNA form, the CDR3 reads TGTGCCAGCAGTGAAGCTTCATTTAGCGGGGGGAAAACAGATACGCAGTATTTT. The variable domain in full, with the rest retrieved from reference TRBV2 and TRBJ2-3, is EPEVTQTPSHQVTQMGQEVILRCVPISNHLYFYWYRQILGQKVEFLVSFYNNEISEKSEIFDDQFSVERPDGSNFTLKIRSTKLEDSAMYFCASSEASFSGGKTDTQYFGPGTRLTVL.

The sample holds many counts of this clonotype. The chain is built from TRBV20-1 and TRBJ2-1; TRBD2 aligns across 12 bases. Germline CDR1 reads DFQATT; CDR2 reads SNEGSKA (reference sequence). The CDR3 is 15 amino acids. J lost 10 bases, V lost 3 bases, and 10 bases had no gene match. The CDR3 DNA is TGCAGTGCTAGCCCTAGCGGGGGGGACCAGAGCGAGCAGTTCTTC. This codes for CSASPSGGDQSEQFF.

In this sample, this clonotype turned up a few times. The CDR3 nucleotides read TGCAGCGTTGAATTTGGGGGTAGAGAGACCCAGTACTTC. Protein: CSVEFGGRETQYF. J is TRBJ2-5 and V is TRBV29-1; either TRBD1 or TRBD2 may supply D (5 bases each). The ends were cut back, 2 bases at V and 4 bases at J, with 11 bases in the middle. CDR1 is SQVTM and CDR2 is ANQGSEA in the germline V gene. CDR3 length: 13 residues.

This clonotype was counted many times. The chain employs TRBV7-9 and TRBJ1-1, with D possibly matching TRBD1 (5 bases). Between the trimmed V and J ends, which lost 1 base and 5 bases, there was a span of 17 bases. CDR1 and CDR2 (germline): SEHNR, FQNEAQ (reference sequence). This CDR3 has 16 residues. The CDR3 sequence: CASSLVRVSGRTEAFF. The CDR3 DNA follows: TGTGCCAGCAGCTTAGTTAGGGTGTCAGGGAGGACTGAAGCTTTCTTT.

The gene calls are TRBV25-1 and TRBJ2-5, with 10 bases fitting TRBD1. CDR1 is MGHDK and CDR2 is SYGVNS in the germline V gene. The CDR3 loop spans 14 amino acids. V shed 3 bases and J 7 bases; nucleotides not matched to a gene: 5. This CDR3 reads CASSDLGQGGTQYF. CDR3 DNA sequence: TGTGCCAGCAGTGACCTCGGACAGGGGGGGACCCAGTACTTC.

This clonotype was seen repeatedly, ten times or more. The CDR3 DNA follows: TGTGCCAGCAGCCTGAGCGGGGGGAGTTACAATGAGCAGTTCTTC. It encodes CASSLSGGSYNEQFF. V gene TRBV7-2 combines with J gene TRBJ2-1; 9 positions agree with TRBD2. The V segment lost 5 bases and the J segment 4 bases; nucleotides outside the gene matches: 6. Germline V gives CDR1 SGHTA, CDR2 FQGNSA. This CDR3 has 15 residues.

This clonotype was recorded at least ten times. CDR3 sequence reads: CASRPMGATSGPQETQYF. The CDR3 bases are TGTGCCAGCAGACCAATGGGGGCAACTAGCGGGCCTCAAGAGACCCAGTACTTC. The V call is TRBV12-3 or TRBV12-4, the J call TRBJ2-5, with 9 bases matching TRBD2. The CDR3 contains 18 residues. V lost 6 bases, J lost 2 bases, and 16 bases stayed unmatched.

This clonotype came up many times. The rearrangement joins TRBV4-2 to TRBJ1-4, with TRBD1 identical over 8 bases. The junction had 8 bases not matched to a gene; V was cut back by 2 bases and J by 6 bases. Germline V CDR1 and CDR2: LGHNA, YNFKEQ. The CDR3 contains 16 residues. This CDR3 is CASSQTSGTGDEKLFF. The CDR3 nucleotides read TGTGCCAGCAGCCAAACTTCCGGGACAGGAGATGAAAAACTGTTTTTT.

This clonotype has ten or more counts. The chain employs TRBV6-1 and TRBJ2-6; no firm D call. V was shortened by 7 bases and J by 0 bases, with 10 bases between the two germline ends. This CDR3 region has 15 residues. CDR1 is MNHNS and CDR2 is SASEGT in the germline V gene. This CDR3 reads CASKFAGSGANVLTF. The CDR3 DNA reads TGTGCCAGCAAGTTCGCAGGCTCTGGGGCCAACGTCCTGACTTTC.

The sample holds many counts of this clonotype. This chain uses TRBV23-1 with TRBJ1-1; no definite D call. TRBV23-1 is an ORF, and what it does is uncertain. V was pared by 4 bases and J by 6 bases, with 15 bases between. The CDR3 covers 14 residues. The CDR3 spells CASSPPRPGSEAFF. As DNA, the CDR3 is TGCGCCAGCAGTCCCCCCCGCCCGGGGTCTGAAGCTTTCTTT.

This clonotype was picked up a small number of times. V and J are TRBV6-2 or TRBV6-3 and TRBJ2-3; weak D call: TRBD2 (6 bases). From germline, CDR1 is MNHEY and CDR2 SVGEGT. The CDR3 runs to 16 residues. V was trimmed by 2 bases and J by 3 bases, leaving 15 bases between them. CDR3 protein: CASSYPPGGRTDTQYF. In DNA form, the CDR3 reads TGTGCCAGCAGTTACCCCCCCGGGGGTAGGACAGATACGCAGTATTTT.

This clonotype was seen many times. CDR3 amino acids: CASRKGHPNTEAFF. Here the CDR3 DNA reads TGTGCCAGCAGAAAGGGACACCCGAACACTGAAGCTTTCTTT. The J gene is TRBJ1-1, the V gene TRBV2; D possibly corresponds to TRBD1 (6 bases). This CDR3 comprises 14 residues. CDR1 is SNHLY, CDR2 FYNNEI, per germline. Trimming removed 6 bases from V and 1 base from J, with 12 bases in between.

The chain uses TRBV6-2 or TRBV6-3 and TRBJ2-7, with 7 positions matching TRBD1. CDR1 is MNHEY and CDR2 is SVGEGT in the germline V gene. This CDR3 spans 15 amino acids. Trimming removed 0 bases from V and 3 bases from J; junction bases left unmatched: 5. The CDR3 DNA sequence: TGTGCCAGCAGTTACTCGGACAGGAATTTCTACGAGCAGTACTTC. Its protein is CASSYSDRNFYEQYF.

This clonotype was detected only a few times. The rearrangement links TRBV18 to TRBJ2-7, with 9 bases identical to TRBD1. With 2 bases clipped from V and 3 bases from J, the junction kept 5 bases outside the gene matches. This CDR3 spans 15 amino acids. CDR1 and CDR2 (germline): KGHSH, LQKENI. Written as DNA, the CDR3 is TGTGCCAGCTCACCATCGAGACAGGGGGGCTACGAGCAGTACTTC. It specifies CASSPSRQGGYEQYF.

This clonotype was recorded at least ten times. CDR3 amino acids: CASRPGQGVTPYNEQFF. CDR3 sequence (DNA): TGTGCCAGCAGACCGGGACAGGGGGTCACCCCCTACAATGAGCAGTTCTTC. This chain connects TRBV12-3 or TRBV12-4 to TRBJ2-1, with 11 nucleotides matching TRBD1. CDR3 length equals 17 residues. V lost 6 bases, J lost 2 bases, and 9 bases stayed unmatched.

Regarding this clonotype: Germline is not matched at one junction end, which may reflect a read error. The genes are TRBV5-4 and TRBJ2-2; D tentatively reads TRBD1 or TRBD2 (5 bases each). The CDR3 length is 13 residues. Looked up from germline, CDR1 is SGHNT and CDR2 is YYREEE (reference sequence). The CDR3 spells CVSSWDPTGELVF. The CDR3 region has the DNA TGTGTCAGCAGCTGGGACCCCACCGGGGAGCTGGTTTTT.

This clonotype was recorded many times. The chain links TRBV7-9 to TRBJ2-5; 9 bases map to TRBD1. CDR1 is SEHNR and CDR2 is FQNEAQ in the germline V gene (reference sequence). Germline trimming cut 4 bases from V and 3 bases from J; bases unmatched to any gene: 3. This CDR3 comprises 14 residues. This CDR3 reads CASSSDRGEETQYF. CDR3 DNA: TGTGCCAGCAGCTCGGACAGGGGAGAAGAGACCCAGTACTTC. The full variable domain, in which reference TRBV7-9 and TRBJ2-5 provide the parts outside the CDR3, is DTGVSQNPRHKITKRGQNVTFRCDPISEHNRLYWYRQTLGQGPEFLTYFQNEAQLEKSRLLSDRFSAERPKGSFSTLEIQRTEQGDSAMYLCASSSDRGEETQYFGPGTRLLVL.

This clonotype was recorded at least ten times. The chain joins TRBV20-1 to TRBJ2-1; D may be TRBD1 (7 bases). CDR3 length: 15 residues. Germline CDR1 DFQATT, CDR2 SNEGSKA (reference sequence). V lost 5 bases and J 7 bases, leaving 21 bases between the germline ends. This CDR3 is CSARRGVDAGNEQFF. CDR3 sequence (DNA): TGCAGTGCTCGCAGGGGGGTAGACGCGGGGAATGAGCAGTTCTTC.

This clonotype was counted many times. V gene TRBV7-2 combines with J gene TRBJ2-1; TRBD2 matches 13 bases. V was clipped by 4 bases and J by 0 bases; unmatched bases: 3. CDR3 length: 17 amino acids. CDR1 is SGHTA, CDR2 FQGNSA, per germline. The CDR3: CASSWTSGGLSYNEQFF. CDR3 in DNA: TGTGCCAGCAGCTGGACTAGCGGGGGACTCTCCTACAATGAGCAGTTCTTC.

This clonotype showed up many times. This chain connects TRBV5-1 to TRBJ1-2, with no clear D. The CDR3 runs 12 residues. The V gene lost 2 bases and the J gene lost 6 bases, with 8 bases spanning the gap. CDR1 SGHRS and CDR2 YFSETQ come from the germline V gene. In nucleotides, the CDR3 is TGCGCCAGCAGCTTCGGCTCGGATGGCTACACCTTC. Amino acid sequence: CASSFGSDGYTF.

This clonotype was seen at least ten times. The chain combines TRBV4-2 with TRBJ2-7, with TRBD1 as a possible D gene (6 bases). Between the trimmed V and J ends, which lost 1 base and 0 bases, there was a span of 13 bases. The CDR3 sequence is 16 residues long. Germline loops: CDR1 LGHNA, CDR2 YNFKEQ. The CDR3 bases are TGTGCCAGCAGCCAAGGAACAGGGATATCCTCCTACGAGCAGTACTTC. Translated: CASSQGTGISSYEQYF.

This clonotype has at least ten counts. The J gene is TRBJ1-5, the V gene TRBV7-2; D is unclear. From germline, CDR1 is SGHTA and CDR2 FQGNSA. This CDR3 comprises 17 residues. Trimming took off 0 bases at V and 1 base at J, with 13 bases between the two ends. CDR3 coding DNA: TGTGCCAGCAGCTTAGCTTTACCAGACCTGAGCAATCAGCCCCAGCATTTT. Translation: CASSLALPDLSNQPQHF. The full variable domain, with the rest looked up from reference TRBV7-2 and TRBJ1-5, is GAGVSQSPSNKVTEKGKDVELRCDPISGHTALYWYRQSLGQGLEFLIYFQGNSAPDKSGLPSDRFSAERTGGSVSTLTIQRTQQEDSAVYLCASSLALPDLSNQPQHFGDGTRLSIL.

This clonotype was observed many times. The J gene is TRBJ2-7, the V gene TRBV7-3; D remains ambiguous. Germline lookup yields CDR1 SGHTA and CDR2 FQGTGA. This CDR3 comprises 12 residues. Trimming cost V 10 bases and J 6 bases, with 16 bases left between them. The CDR3 region is CATQIENGEQYF. The CDR3, as DNA: TGTGCCACCCAAATAGAGAATGGCGAGCAGTACTTC.

This clonotype was recorded a few times. The V gene is TRBV27, the J gene TRBJ1-4; no definite D call. Per the germline V gene, CDR1 is MNHEY and CDR2 is SMNVEV (reference sequence). V was clipped by 2 bases and J by 0 bases, with 7 bases between them. The CDR3 runs 15 residues. The CDR3 reads CASSLRWTTNEKLFF. DNA for the CDR3: TGTGCCAGCAGTTTAAGGTGGACAACTAATGAAAAACTGTTTTTT.

This clonotype has a handful of counts. V and J are TRBV20-1 and TRBJ1-6; D may be TRBD1 (6 bases). CDR1 DFQATT and CDR2 SNEGSKA come from the germline V gene (reference sequence). V dropped 0 bases and J dropped 2 bases, with 20 bases sitting between them. CDR3 size: 19 residues. This chain's CDR3 is CSARDPGQSSAAYNSPLHF. CDR3 DNA: TGCAGTGCTAGAGATCCCGGACAGTCTTCCGCTGCCTATAATTCACCCCTCCACTTT.